This is a list of T cell receptor delta chains from one sample in a study of Vδ1+ human thymocytes. TCRdb redid the clone calls on the multiplex PCR reads with CATT. The sample lists some 73,000 delta-chain clones; more than 30% were seen once. What was sequenced was Vdelta1+ gamma-delta thymocytes from the thymus. Every receptor here comes from a boy in the first two years of life who had congenital heart surgery. Each CDR3 is given with its conserved first and last residue. A D gene is named only where the DNA matches it firmly. Clone size is stated in some rows and not others, as once, few, many or a class when expanded.

clone size: NA
J gene: TRDJ1
V gene: TRDV1
D gene: NA
CDR3 DNA: TGTGCTCTTGGGGAAGCGTTGCCTACGTACTGGGTTTACACCGATAAACTCATCTTT
CDR3 protein: CALGEALPTYWVYTDKLIF

clone size: NA
J gene: TRDJ1
V gene: TRDV1
D gene: NA
CDR3 DNA: TGTGCTCTTGGGGAATGTCGGGTAGGTAGCTGGCCTCTAAAACTCATCTTT
CDR3 protein: CALGECRVGSWPLKLIF

clone size: NA
J gene: TRDJ1
V gene: TRDV1
D gene: TRDD3
CDR3 DNA: TGTGCTCTTGGGGAATTGGCCCCAGTACTGGGGGATATACAGTCCGATAAACTCATCTTT
CDR3 protein: CALGELAPVLGDIQSDKLIF

clone size: NA
J gene: TRDJ1
V gene: TRDV1
D gene: NA
CDR3 DNA: TGTGCTCTTGGGGAACAGAATTTCCTCCCCTACGCGGGCACCGATAAACTCATCTTT
CDR3 protein: CALGEQNFLPYAGTDKLIF

clone size: NA
J gene: TRDJ1
V gene: TRDV1
D gene: TRDD3
CDR3 DNA: TGTGCTCTTGGGGAGAAACCCCCGGATACGCCAGTTTACACCGATAAACTCATCTTT
CDR3 protein: CALGEKPPDTPVYTDKLIF

clone size: few
J gene: TRDJ1
V gene: TRDV2
D gene: TRDD3
CDR3 DNA: TGTGCCTGTGACGATGGCCTTCCGGCCACTGGGGGTTTTTACACCGATAAACTCATCTTT
CDR3 protein: CACDDGLPATGGFYTDKLIF

clone size: NA
J gene: TRDJ1
V gene: TRDV1
D gene: TRDD3
CDR3 DNA: TGTGCTCTTGGGCCTCCTACTGGGGGATATGTCGATAAACTCATCTTT
CDR3 protein: CALGPPTGGYVDKLIF

clone size: few
J gene: TRDJ1
V gene: TRDV1
D gene: TRDD2
CDR3 DNA: TGTGCTCTTGGGTCGCCCTTCCTTAGGGGCTACGCGGGCACCGATAAACTCATCTTT
CDR3 protein: CALGSPFLRGYAGTDKLIF

clone size: NA
J gene: TRDJ1
V gene: TRDV1
D gene: TRDD3
CDR3 DNA: TGTGCTCTTGGGGAACTATTCCTGGGGGATACGCTCCCCGATAAACTCATCTTT
CDR3 protein: CALGELFLGDTLPDKLIF

clone size: few
J gene: TRDJ1
V gene: TRDV1
D gene: NA
CDR3 DNA: TGTGCTCTTGGGGAGGCATTTCCTCCTACATCCGATAAACTCATCTTT
CDR3 protein: CALGEAFPPTSDKLIF

clone size: NA
J gene: TRDJ1
V gene: TRDV1
D gene: TRDD3
CDR3 DNA: TGTGCTCTTGGGAATCTTCCACCAACCTACTGGGGGATTCTGGATAAACTCATCTTT
CDR3 protein: CALGNLPPTYWGILDKLIF

clone size: NA
J gene: TRDJ1
V gene: TRDV1
D gene: NA
CDR3 DNA: TGTGCTCTTGGGATTCCTGAGGCCTTCCCTCCTTGGGGGGATCGGTACACCGATAAACTCATCTTT
CDR3 protein: CALGIPEAFPPWGDRYTDKLIF

clone size: few
J gene: TRDJ1
V gene: TRDV2
D gene: TRDD2
CDR3 DNA: TGTGCCTGTGACCCTGCCCAGGTTCTTCCTAGCCGACCGTACACCGATAAACTCATCTTT
CDR3 protein: CACDPAQVLPSRPYTDKLIF

clone size: few
J gene: TRDJ1
V gene: TRDV1
D gene: TRDD3
CDR3 DNA: TGTGCTCTTGGGGCCAAATACGGTCGATGGAGGGGGATACGCCGTAATGTCGATAAACTCATCTTT
CDR3 protein: CALGAKYGRWRGIRRNVDKLIF

clone size: NA
J gene: TRDJ1
V gene: TRDV1
D gene: NA
CDR3 DNA: TGTGCTCTTGGGGCCGGGGGCCTTCCGAAGATCCGAGGGATACTAGGGGATAGATTTCGGGGCACCGATAAACTCATCTTT
CDR3 protein: CALGAGGLPKIRGILGDRFRGTDKLIF

clone size: once
J gene: TRDJ1
V gene: TRDV1
D gene: TRDD3
CDR3 DNA: TGTGCTCTTGGGGAACTTCCCGTCGGCCTAATGGCGGTTCTGGGGGACAATACCGATAAACTCATCTTT
CDR3 protein: CALGELPVGLMAVLGDNTDKLIF

clone size: NA
J gene: TRDJ1
V gene: TRDV1
D gene: NA
CDR3 DNA: TGTGCTCTTGGGGAACTAGCGGCTCGGAGAAATAAACTCATCTTT
CDR3 protein: CALGELAARRNKLIF

clone size: NA
J gene: TRDJ1
V gene: TRDV2
D gene: TRDD3
CDR3 DNA: TGTGCCTGGCGACGACCCCGGAGACCACGCTTCGAGGGGGATACCGATAAACTCATCTTT
CDR3 protein: CAWRRPRRPRFEGDTDKLIF

clone size: NA
J gene: TRDJ1
V gene: TRDV1
D gene: NA
CDR3 DNA: TGTGCTCTTGGGGAACTCCACAGGTTTCCTTCGGTCCACACCGATAAACTCATCTTT
CDR3 protein: CALGELHRFPSVHTDKLIF

clone size: few
J gene: TRDJ1
V gene: TRDV1
D gene: TRDD3
CDR3 DNA: TGTGCTCTTGGGGGCAGGGGGGCTCCCTTCGCCCTGGGGGATAAATCGGGTGACACCGATAAACTCATCTTT
CDR3 protein: CALGGRGAPFALGDKSGDTDKLIF

clone size: NA
J gene: TRDJ1
V gene: TRDV1
D gene: TRDD3
CDR3 DNA: TGTGCTCTTGGGGAAATGGCGCCGTTTAAGACTGGGGGAGAGTACACCGATAAACTCATCTTT
CDR3 protein: CALGEMAPFKTGGEYTDKLIF

clone size: NA
J gene: TRDJ1
V gene: TRDV1
D gene: NA
CDR3 DNA: TGTGCTCTTGGGGAAGTTCCTAACCCCGAAGGTATCACCGATAAACTCATCTTT
CDR3 protein: CALGEVPNPEGITDKLIF

clone size: few
J gene: TRDJ1
V gene: TRDV1
D gene: NA
CDR3 DNA: TGCGCTCTTGGGGAACCGTCCTACCCGGGGGAACGCAATTACACCGATAAACTCATCTTT
CDR3 protein: CALGEPSYPGERNYTDKLIF

clone size: NA
J gene: TRDJ1
V gene: TRDV1
D gene: NA
CDR3 DNA: TGTGCTCTTGGGGAGGTCCCAATCCTAAGGGGGCCCTACACCGATAAACTCATCTTT
CDR3 protein: CALGEVPILRGPYTDKLIF

clone size: many
J gene: TRDJ1
V gene: TRDV2
D gene: NA
CDR3 DNA: TGTGCCTGTGACGGGCTGAGGTGGGGGGTCCTGACCGATAAACTCATCTTT
CDR3 protein: CACDGLRWGVLTDKLIF

clone size: few
J gene: TRDJ2
V gene: TRDV1
D gene: NA
CDR3 DNA: TGTGCTCTTGGGGAATCGGGAGCACAACTCTTCTTT
CDR3 protein: CALGESGAQLFF

clone size: medium-sized
J gene: TRDJ1
V gene: TRDV2
D gene: NA
CDR3 DNA: TGTGCCTGTGACATGTACACCGATAAACTCATCTTT
CDR3 protein: CACDMYTDKLIF

clone size: NA
J gene: TRDJ1
V gene: TRDV1
D gene: TRDD3
CDR3 DNA: TGTGCTCTTGAGGCCCGCCAAGGTTATGTACTGGGGGATACGGGTACCGATAAACTCATCTTT
CDR3 protein: CALEARQGYVLGDTGTDKLIF

clone size: NA
J gene: TRDJ1
V gene: TRDV1
D gene: NA
CDR3 DNA: TGTGCTCTTGGGCATGGTGCAGGGGGACCGAAGTACACCGATAAACTCATCTTT
CDR3 protein: CALGHGAGGPKYTDKLIF

clone size: NA
J gene: TRDJ1
V gene: TRDV1
D gene: TRDD3
CDR3 DNA: TGTGCTCTTGGGGAACGCTTGATTACCCTCCGTGGGTACTGGGGGCCCCCGTACACCGATAAACTCATCTTT
CDR3 protein: CALGERLITLRGYWGPPYTDKLIF

clone size: NA
J gene: TRDJ1
V gene: TRDV1
D gene: NA
CDR3 DNA: TGTGCTCTTGGGGAGGCACGCCTTCCTACGGGGGGATACGCGGGATACACCGATAAACTCATCTTT
CDR3 protein: CALGEARLPTGGYAGYTDKLIF

clone size: NA
J gene: TRDJ1
V gene: TRDV1
D gene: TRDD3
CDR3 DNA: TGTGCTCTTGGGGATGGGGGATCTGGGAAGTACACCGATAAACTCATCTTT
CDR3 protein: CALGDGGSGKYTDKLIF

clone size: few
J gene: TRDJ1
V gene: TRDV1
D gene: NA
CDR3 DNA: TGTGCTCTTGGGGGGCCATCCGATAAACTCATCTTT
CDR3 protein: CALGGPSDKLIF

clone size: NA
J gene: TRDJ1
V gene: TRDV1
D gene: TRDD3
CDR3 DNA: TGTGCTCTTGGGGAACCCCTTACTGGGGGCCTCAAACTCATCTTT
CDR3 protein: CALGEPLTGGLKLIF

clone size: NA
J gene: TRDJ2
V gene: TRDV1
D gene: NA
CDR3 DNA: TGTGCTCTTGGGGATCCTTCCTCCGAAACGTCCGGGGGACTTTCCCCTTTGACAGCACAACTCTTCTTT
CDR3 protein: CALGDPSSETSGGLSPLTAQLFF

clone size: NA
J gene: TRDJ1
V gene: TRDV2
D gene: TRDD3
CDR3 DNA: TGTGCCTGTGACGCCGTCGGACTTACTGGGGGATATGTAGTAAAGGTTGATAAACTCATCTTT
CDR3 protein: CACDAVGLTGGYVVKVDKLIF

clone size: few
J gene: TRDJ1
V gene: TRDV2
D gene: TRDD3
CDR3 DNA: TGTGCCTGTGACACAAGGTACTGGGGGATACTTTTAAAGCCATACACCGATAAACTCATCTTT
CDR3 protein: CACDTRYWGILLKPYTDKLIF

clone size: few
J gene: TRDJ1
V gene: TRDV1
D gene: NA
CDR3 DNA: TGTGCTCTTGGTTCAAGGGGTCCTACTGCAAAACTCATCTTT
CDR3 protein: CALGSRGPTAKLIF

clone size: few
J gene: TRDJ1
V gene: TRDV1
D gene: TRDD3
CDR3 DNA: TGTGCTCTTGGGGAACTTAAACCTCGGAGGGGATACGGCGAGTACACCGATAAACTCATCTTT
CDR3 protein: CALGELKPRRGYGEYTDKLIF

clone size: NA
J gene: TRDJ1
V gene: TRDV1
D gene: TRDD3
CDR3 DNA: TGTGCTCTTGGGGAACTTCCTACCTGGTACTGGGGGATGAAGCTAAAACTCATCTTT
CDR3 protein: CALGELPTWYWGMKLKLIF

clone size: NA
J gene: TRDJ1
V gene: TRDV1
D gene: NA
CDR3 DNA: TGTGCTCTTGGGGATCTAATTCCTACACTGGGGGACACCGATAAACTCATCTTT
CDR3 protein: CALGDLIPTLGDTDKLIF

clone size: few
J gene: TRDJ1
V gene: TRDV1
D gene: TRDD3
CDR3 DNA: TGTGCTCTTGCCCATCCTCACAGGGGGATACATCGGTACACCGATAAACTCATCTTT
CDR3 protein: CALAHPHRGIHRYTDKLIF

clone size: NA
J gene: TRDJ1
V gene: TRDV1
D gene: TRDD3
CDR3 DNA: TGTGCTCTTGGGGAACTTCTCTCGTGGGGGATACGCACCCCTTACACCGATAAACTCATCTTT
CDR3 protein: CALGELLSWGIRTPYTDKLIF

clone size: NA
J gene: TRDJ1
V gene: TRDV1
D gene: TRDD3
CDR3 DNA: TGTGCTCTTGGGGAACTGACTGGGGGATCCCACACCGATAAACTCATCTTT
CDR3 protein: CALGELTGGSHTDKLIF

clone size: few
J gene: TRDJ1
V gene: TRDV1
D gene: TRDD3
CDR3 DNA: TGTGCTCTTGGGCCGTCAAAGCCGTACTCGTACTGGGGGCTAGAGTACACCGATAAACTCATCTTT
CDR3 protein: CALGPSKPYSYWGLEYTDKLIF

clone size: few
J gene: TRDJ1
V gene: TRDV1
D gene: NA
CDR3 DNA: TGTGCTCTTGGGGAACTAAGTATGGGATACGATAAACTCATCTTT
CDR3 protein: CALGELSMGYDKLIF

clone size: NA
J gene: TRDJ1
V gene: TRDV1
D gene: NA
CDR3 DNA: TGTGCTCTTGGGGAACTCCGGGGCGTAACCGATAAACTCATCTTT
CDR3 protein: CALGELRGVTDKLIF

clone size: NA
J gene: TRDJ1
V gene: TRDV1
D gene: TRDD2
CDR3 DNA: TGTGCTCTTGGGGTATTCCTACCCCTTACGGGGTACACCGATAAACTCATCTTT
CDR3 protein: CALGVFLPLTGYTDKLIF

clone size: few
J gene: TRDJ1
V gene: TRDV1
D gene: TRDD3
CDR3 DNA: TGTGCTCTTGGACCAAAATGGGGGATAGGGAAGGGGTACACCGATAAACTCATCTTT
CDR3 protein: CALGPKWGIGKGYTDKLIF

clone size: few
J gene: TRDJ1
V gene: TRDV1
D gene: TRDD3
CDR3 DNA: TGTGCTCTTGGGGAGCACTGGGGGGTAACCGATAAACTCATCTTT
CDR3 protein: CALGEHWGVTDKLIF

clone size: once
J gene: TRDJ1
V gene: TRDV1
D gene: NA
CDR3 DNA: TGTGCTCTTGGGGAACTCGAGTACCTAGAGGCGGATTACGACACCGATAAACTCATCTTT
CDR3 protein: CALGELEYLEADYDTDKLIF

clone size: NA
J gene: TRDJ1
V gene: TRDV1
D gene: NA
CDR3 DNA: TGTGCTCTTGGGGAATCCGCAACCAAGGCTAAACCCATCTTT
CDR3 protein: CALGESATKAKPIF

clone size: few
J gene: TRDJ1
V gene: TRDV1
D gene: TRDD3
CDR3 DNA: TGTGCTCTTGGGGAACCCCGGGCTATAAGTGCTGGGGGCCCCGTCTACACCGATAAACTCATCTTT
CDR3 protein: CALGEPRAISAGGPVYTDKLIF

clone size: NA
J gene: TRDJ1
V gene: TRDV1
D gene: TRDD3
CDR3 DNA: TGTGCTCTTGGGGAAACAAAACCCTCTGGGGGTGAGGGACTCATCTTT
CDR3 protein: CALGETKPSGGEGLIF

clone size: NA
J gene: TRDJ1
V gene: TRDV1
D gene: NA
CDR3 DNA: TGTGCTCTTGGGGAAAGCTACCGACCGCACCCCGATAAACTCATCTTT
CDR3 protein: CALGESYRPHPDKLIF

clone size: NA
J gene: TRDJ1
V gene: TRDV1
D gene: NA
CDR3 DNA: TGTGCTCTTGGGGAAGTCGCCCCTTCCGATAAACTCATCTTT
CDR3 protein: CALGEVAPSDKLIF

clone size: few
J gene: TRDJ1
V gene: TRDV1
D gene: NA
CDR3 DNA: TGTGCTCTTGGGGAACTATCTACGCCGGGGGACACCACCGATAAACTCATCTTT
CDR3 protein: CALGELSTPGDTTDKLIF

clone size: NA
J gene: TRDJ1
V gene: TRDV1
D gene: TRDD2
CDR3 DNA: TGTGCTCTTGGGGGTTCTCCTTCCTCCATACCCTTCACCGATAAACTCATCTTT
CDR3 protein: CALGGSPSSIPFTDKLIF

clone size: many
J gene: TRDJ3
V gene: TRDV2
D gene: NA
CDR3 DNA: TGTGCCTGTGACACCGCCCATGACGCCTGGGACACCCGACAGATGTTTTTC
CDR3 protein: CACDTAHDAWDTRQMFF